One and the same sample provided the 21 T cell receptor beta chains below, sequenced in a study of a mutant IDH1 vaccine in newly diagnosed glioma. Only in-frame clones appear in the TCRdb table, and some are missing; sequencing was by immunoSEQ multiplex PCR. Of 60,000 to 75,000 clones detected, around 84% appear once; the ten largest clones hold 2% to 2.5%. Time point noted: week 35, safety follow-up. Doses of 300 ug of mutant IDH1 20-mer peptide were given with topical imiquimod. What these receptors recognize is not known. The specimen was PBMCs, collected from a glioma patient whose treatment included an IDH1 peptide vaccine. Receptors originate from a man younger than 40 with glioma.

The chain recombines TRBV6-5 with TRBJ2-7; 8 bases fit TRBD2. This CDR3 is built from 14 residues. Germline assignment: CDR1 MNHEY and CDR2 SVGAGI. V lost 6 bases, J lost 6 bases, and 10 bases stayed unmatched. CDR3 sequence (DNA): TGTGCCAGCAGCTCGGGGGGGAACCTAGTCGAGCAGTACTTC. This translates into CASSSGGNLVEQYF.

The chain combines TRBV4-1 with TRBJ1-2; TRBD1 aligns across 7 bases. CDR3 length equals 17 residues. Trimming at V came to 2 bases and at J to 0 bases, leaving 9 bases not matched to a gene. Germline loops: CDR1 MGHRA, CDR2 YSYEKL. The CDR3 loop is CASSQRQGVSANYGYTF. The CDR3, as DNA: TGCGCCAGCAGCCAAAGACAGGGAGTCTCAGCTAACTATGGCTACACCTTC.

This chain joins TRBV30 and TRBJ1-1; D is possibly TRBD1 (5 bases). Germline V gene lookup returns CDR1 GTSNPN and CDR2 SVGIG (reference sequence). Trimming stripped 5 bases from V and 7 bases from J, with 14 bases between. This CDR3 region has 12 residues. The CDR3 spells CAWGGSRGEAFF. CDR3 nucleotides: TGTGCCTGGGGGGGTTCTAGGGGTGAAGCTTTCTTT.

The genes are TRBV9 and TRBJ1-3; a possible D gene is TRBD1 (5 bases). CDR1 is SGDLS and CDR2 is YYNGEE in the germline V gene. Trimming stripped 3 bases from V and 4 bases from J, with 17 bases between. There are 16 residues in the CDR3. CDR3 DNA sequence: TGTGCCAGCAGCGGACAGTTAGGTGTATCGGGAAACACCATATATTTT. It encodes CASSGQLGVSGNTIYF.

This rearrangement joins TRBV27 to TRBJ2-1, with a possible D match to TRBD2 (5 bases). The CDR3 totals 15 residues. Germline CDR1 MNHEY, CDR2 SMNVEV (reference sequence). V was trimmed by 3 bases and J by 2 bases, leaving 11 bases between them. This chain's CDR3 is CASSFGLPTYNEQFF. The CDR3 region has the DNA TGTGCCAGCAGTTTCGGACTGCCTACCTACAATGAGCAGTTCTTC.

The chain is built from TRBV28 and TRBJ1-5, with D hard to call. The germline CDR1 and CDR2 sequences are MDHEN and SYDVKM. The V end was cut by 1 base, the J end by 3 bases, with 19 bases between. CDR3 length equals 18 residues. The DNA of the CDR3 is TGTGCCAGCAGTTTATTTGGTTTCACGGCAGATTACAATCAGCCCCAGCATTTT. Encoded protein: CASSLFGFTADYNQPQHF.

This chain joins TRBV29-1 and TRBJ1-2; 8 bases line up with TRBD1. Germline-derived CDR1 and CDR2 are SQVTM and ANQGSEA. V trimming: 3 bases; J trimming: 5 bases; junction bases outside the gene matches: 2. The length of the CDR3 is 12 residues. The CDR3: CSVERTGYGYTF. The CDR3 DNA follows: TGCAGCGTTGAGCGGACAGGGTATGGCTACACCTTC.

The chain has TRBV7-2 and TRBJ1-2; TRBD1 matches at 8 bases. This CDR3 contains 15 residues. Unmatched junction bases numbered 4, after V lost 0 bases and J lost 4 bases. The germline V gene has CDR1 SGHTA and CDR2 FQGNSA. CDR3 loop: CASSLATGDFYGYTF. The DNA of the CDR3 is TGTGCCAGCAGCTTAGCGACAGGGGATTTCTATGGCTACACCTTC.

This sequence joins TRBV29-1 and TRBJ2-7; TRBD2 matches at 10 bases. Germline-derived CDR1 and CDR2 are SQVTM and ANQGSEA. CDR3 length: 16 residues. CDR3 sequence (DNA): TGCGGAATCCGGGGGCCTAGCGGGGGAAGCTCCTACGAGCAGTACTTC. Its protein product is CGIRGPSGGSSYEQYF.

V and J are TRBV7-2 and TRBJ1-1, with D perhaps TRBD1 (5 bases). This CDR3 has 14 amino acids. Germline V gene lookup returns CDR1 SGHTA and CDR2 FQGNSA. The ends were cut back, 3 bases at V and 2 bases at J, with 10 bases in the middle. The CDR3 loop reads CASSFGGDNTEAFF. CDR3 sequence (DNA): TGTGCCAGCAGCTTCGGGGGGGATAACACTGAAGCTTTCTTT.

This clone occurred once. The gene calls are TRBV7-2 and TRBJ1-6; D perhaps matches TRBD1 (6 bases). The V gene lost 3 bases and the J gene lost 9 bases, with 18 bases spanning the gap. The length of the CDR3 is 16 residues. Germline values: CDR1 SGHTA, CDR2 FQGNSA. The CDR3 DNA is TGTGCCAGCAGCTTCCTATTGGACAGAAATCGTTCACCCCTCCACTTT. Its translation: CASSFLLDRNRSPLHF.

The chain links TRBV11-2 to TRBJ2-5; D unresolved. Deletions cut 5 bases from V and 3 bases from J, with 4 bases between. The CDR3 is made up of 11 amino acids. Germline CDR1 SGHAT, CDR2 FQNNGV. CDR3 in amino acids: CASSKKETQYF. The CDR3, as DNA: TGTGCCAGCAGCAAAAAAGAGACCCAGTACTTC. The variable domain in full, completed from reference TRBV11-2 and TRBJ2-5, reads EAGVAQSPRYKIIEKRQSVAFWCNPISGHATLYWYQQILGQGPKLLIQFQNNGVVDDSQLPKDRFSAERLKGVDSTLKIQPAKLEDSAVYLCASSKKETQYFGPGTRLLVL.

The chain is built from TRBV5-1 and TRBJ2-5, with 11 bases that match TRBD1. J gave up 5 bases and V 4 bases, and 10 bases lay outside the gene matches. Germline V gene data show CDR1 as SGHRS and CDR2 as YFSETQ. The CDR3 spans 16 residues. CDR3 residues: CASSTNRRTGGETQYF. Written as DNA, the CDR3 is TGCGCCAGCAGCACCAACCGGAGGACAGGGGGCGAGACCCAGTACTTC.

This clone was seen just once. The germline gene is not matched at one end of the junction; a read error may be the cause. The chain carries TRBV27 and TRBJ2-7; TRBD2 matches 11 bases. The germline V gene encodes CDR1 MNHEY and CDR2 SMNVEV (reference sequence). This CDR3 region has 13 residues. This chain's CDR3 is CASSLGVAGGRHF. The CDR3 DNA is TGTGCCAGCAGTCTCGGGGTAGCGGGAGGGCGCCACTTC.

The V gene is TRBV7-9, the J gene TRBJ2-2; maybe TRBD2 (5 bases). Germline V gene lookup returns CDR1 SEHNR and CDR2 FQNEAQ (reference sequence). The CDR3 has 16 amino acids. The V end was cut by 2 bases, the J end by 4 bases, with 14 bases between. CDR3 DNA: TGTGCCAGCAGCTTATACGGACCCGAGGGCACCGGGGAGCTGTTTTTT. This gives the protein CASSLYGPEGTGELFF.

This chain joins TRBV30 and TRBJ1-2; perhaps TRBD1 as D (5 bases). The germline V gene encodes CDR1 GTSNPN and CDR2 SVGIG (reference sequence). The CDR3 extends over 13 amino acids. V gave up 3 bases and J gave up 8 bases, with 16 bases separating them. In DNA form, the CDR3 reads TGTGCCTGGAGCTCCCGAGGGGATGGGGGCTACACCTTC. This codes for CAWSSRGDGGYTF.

V is TRBV4-2 and J is TRBJ2-3, with 7 bases matching TRBD1. Germline values: CDR1 LGHNA, CDR2 YNFKEQ. This CDR3 region has 12 residues. The V gene end was trimmed by 4 bases and the J gene end by 7 bases; junction bases not matched to a gene: 2. The CDR3 protein is CASSPQGYTQYF. As DNA, the CDR3 is TGTGCCAGCAGCCCACAGGGGTATACGCAGTATTTT.

The V call is TRBV18, the J call TRBJ1-4, with 10 bases matching TRBD1. The V gene's germline CDR1 is KGHSH and CDR2 LQKENI. This CDR3 is 15 amino acids long. The ends lost 2 bases at V and 8 bases at J; junction bases unmatched: 5. As DNA, the CDR3 is TGTGCCAGCTCACCAGAGACAGGGGGCGAGGAAAAACTGTTTTTT. It yields the protein CASSPETGGEEKLFF.

The V and J genes are TRBV19 and TRBJ2-1, with D possibly being TRBD1 or TRBD2 (5 bases each). This CDR3 region has 15 residues. V dropped 7 bases and J dropped 8 bases, with 21 bases sitting between them. CDR1 LNHDA and CDR2 SQIVND come from the germline V gene (reference sequence). The CDR3 region is CASTPRQGRSYEQFF. CDR3 DNA: TGTGCCAGTACCCCTAGGCAGGGACGGTCCTATGAGCAGTTCTTC.

The rearrangement links TRBV9 to TRBJ1-4, with D uncertain. Trimming cost V 4 bases and J 7 bases, with 14 bases left between them. This CDR3 is 14 amino acids long. Germline V gene sequence: CDR1 SGDLS, CDR2 YYNGEE. The CDR3 loop is CASSIDAFGEKLFF. Written as DNA, the CDR3 is TGTGCCAGCAGCATCGACGCTTTTGGTGAAAAACTGTTTTTT.

The chain employs TRBV7-6 and TRBJ2-1; tentatively, D is TRBD1 (5 bases). The CDR3 contains 12 residues. Germline V CDR1 and CDR2: SGHVS, FNYEAQ. V gave up 3 bases and J gave up 10 bases, with 10 bases separating them. The CDR3 loop is CASSFGRQEQFF. The CDR3 DNA follows: TGTGCCAGCAGCTTCGGACGACAGGAGCAGTTCTTC.